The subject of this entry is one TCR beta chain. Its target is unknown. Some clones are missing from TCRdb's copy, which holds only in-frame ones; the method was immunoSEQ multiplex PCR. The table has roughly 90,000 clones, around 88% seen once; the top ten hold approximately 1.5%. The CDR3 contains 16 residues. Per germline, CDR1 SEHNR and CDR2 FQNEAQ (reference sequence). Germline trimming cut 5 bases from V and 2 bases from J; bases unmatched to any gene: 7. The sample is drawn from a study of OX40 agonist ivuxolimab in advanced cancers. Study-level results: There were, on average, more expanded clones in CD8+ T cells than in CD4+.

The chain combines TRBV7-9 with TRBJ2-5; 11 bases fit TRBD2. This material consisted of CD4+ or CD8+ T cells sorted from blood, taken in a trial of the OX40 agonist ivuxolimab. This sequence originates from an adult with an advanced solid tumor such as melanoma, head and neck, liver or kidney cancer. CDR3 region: CASSTRLAGLQETQYF. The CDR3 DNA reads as TGTGCCAGCAGCACAAGACTAGCGGGGCTACAAGAGACCCAGTACTTC.